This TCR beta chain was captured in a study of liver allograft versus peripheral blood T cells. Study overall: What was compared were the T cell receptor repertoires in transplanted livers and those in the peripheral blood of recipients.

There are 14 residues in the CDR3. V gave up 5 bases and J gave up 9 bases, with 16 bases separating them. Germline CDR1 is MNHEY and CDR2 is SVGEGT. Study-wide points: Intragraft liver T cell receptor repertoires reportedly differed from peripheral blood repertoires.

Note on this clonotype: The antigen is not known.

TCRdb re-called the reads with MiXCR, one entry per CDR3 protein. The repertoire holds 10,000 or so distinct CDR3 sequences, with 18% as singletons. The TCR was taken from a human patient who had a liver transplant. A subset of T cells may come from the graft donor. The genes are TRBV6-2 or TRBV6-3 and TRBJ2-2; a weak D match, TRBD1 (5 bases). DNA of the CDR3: TGTGCCAGCAGTCGCCCCCATTTGGACAGGGAGCTGTTTTTT. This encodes CASSRPHLDRELFF.